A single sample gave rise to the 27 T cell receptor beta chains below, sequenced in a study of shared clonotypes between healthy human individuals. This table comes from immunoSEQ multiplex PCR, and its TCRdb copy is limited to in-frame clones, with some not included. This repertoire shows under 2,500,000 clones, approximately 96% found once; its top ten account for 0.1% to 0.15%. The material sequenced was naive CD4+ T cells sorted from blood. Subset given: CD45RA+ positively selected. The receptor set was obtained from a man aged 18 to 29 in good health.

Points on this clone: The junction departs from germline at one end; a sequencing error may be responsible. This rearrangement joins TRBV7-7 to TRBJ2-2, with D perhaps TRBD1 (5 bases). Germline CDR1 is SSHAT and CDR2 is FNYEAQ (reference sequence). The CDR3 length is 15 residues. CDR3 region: CASSESTKGTGELFF. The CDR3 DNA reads TGTGCTAGCAGCGAAAGTACAAAGGGGACCGGGGAGCTGTTTTTT.

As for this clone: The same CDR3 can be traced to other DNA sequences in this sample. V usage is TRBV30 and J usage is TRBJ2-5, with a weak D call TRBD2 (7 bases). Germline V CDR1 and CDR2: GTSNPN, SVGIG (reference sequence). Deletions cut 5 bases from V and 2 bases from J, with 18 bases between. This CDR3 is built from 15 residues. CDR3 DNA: TGTGCCTGGGCGAAGGGGGGGCGACGGCAAGAGACCCAGTACTTC. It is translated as CAWAKGGRRQETQYF.

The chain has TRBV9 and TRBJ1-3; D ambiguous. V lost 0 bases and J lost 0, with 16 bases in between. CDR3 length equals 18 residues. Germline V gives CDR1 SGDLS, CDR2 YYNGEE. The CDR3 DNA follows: TGTGCCAGCAGCGTAGATGGCAATCTCGGGTACTCTGGAAACACCATATATTTT. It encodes CASSVDGNLGYSGNTIYF.

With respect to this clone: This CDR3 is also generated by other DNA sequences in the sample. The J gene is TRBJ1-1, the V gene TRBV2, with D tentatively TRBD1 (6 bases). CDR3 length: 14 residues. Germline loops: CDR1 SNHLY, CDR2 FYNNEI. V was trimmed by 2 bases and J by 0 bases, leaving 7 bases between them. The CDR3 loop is CASSEQGLNTEAFF. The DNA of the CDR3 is TGTGCCAGCAGTGAACAGGGGTTGAACACTGAAGCTTTCTTT.

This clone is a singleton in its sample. In DNA form, the CDR3 reads TGTGCCAGCGGGTTTTTGTATAACTCCTCCTACAATGAGCAGTTCTTC. As protein: CASGFLYNSSYNEQFF. This sequence joins TRBV28 and TRBJ2-1; the D is unclear. The CDR3 covers 16 residues. The V gene's germline CDR1 is MDHEN and CDR2 SYDVKM. The V and J ends lost 8 bases and 0 bases respectively, with 17 bases between them.

The CDR3 bases are TGTGCCAGCAGCGCATATTATGCGGGAGGGAACAATGAGCAGTTCTTC. Its translation is CASSAYYAGGNNEQFF. V gene TRBV2 combines with J gene TRBJ2-1, with TRBD2 identical over 9 bases. CDR1 and CDR2 (germline): SNHLY, FYNNEI. CDR3 length: 16 residues. After removal of 6 bases from V and 5 bases from J, the junction contained 11 bases not matched to a gene. Complete variable domain (other parts from reference TRBV2 and TRBJ2-1): EPEVTQTPSHQVTQMGQEVILRCVPISNHLYFYWYRQILGQKVEFLVSFYNNEISEKSEIFDDQFSVERPDGSNFTLKIRSTKLEDSAMYFCASSAYYAGGNNEQFFGPGTRLTVL.

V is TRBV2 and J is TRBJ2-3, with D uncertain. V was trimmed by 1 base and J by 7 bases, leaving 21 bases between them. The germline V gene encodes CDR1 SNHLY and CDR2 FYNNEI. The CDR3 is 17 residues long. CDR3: CASSEVIGSLLPNTQYF. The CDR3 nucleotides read TGTGCCAGCAGTGAAGTAATTGGGTCCTTATTACCGAATACGCAGTATTTT.

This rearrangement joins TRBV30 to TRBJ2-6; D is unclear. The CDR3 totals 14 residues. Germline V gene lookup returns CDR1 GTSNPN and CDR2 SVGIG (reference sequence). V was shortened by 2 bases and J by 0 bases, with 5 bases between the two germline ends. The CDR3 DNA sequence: TGTGCCTGGAGTCCCGGCTCTGGGGCCAACGTCCTGACTTTC. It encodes CAWSPGSGANVLTF.

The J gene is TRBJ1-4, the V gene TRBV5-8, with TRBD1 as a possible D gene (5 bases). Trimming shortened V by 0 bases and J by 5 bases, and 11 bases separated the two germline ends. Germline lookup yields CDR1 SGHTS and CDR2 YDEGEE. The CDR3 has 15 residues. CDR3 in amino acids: CASSLEPGRNEKLFF. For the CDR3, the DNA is TGTGCCAGCAGCTTGGAGCCAGGGAGAAATGAAAAACTGTTTTTT.

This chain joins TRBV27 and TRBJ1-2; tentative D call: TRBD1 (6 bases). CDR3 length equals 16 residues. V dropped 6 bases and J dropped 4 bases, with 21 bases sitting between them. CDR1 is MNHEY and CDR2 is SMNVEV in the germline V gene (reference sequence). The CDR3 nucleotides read TGTGCCAGCAGAACCGGGACTCTGGGGGCGGGCTATGGCTACACCTTC. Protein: CASRTGTLGAGYGYTF.

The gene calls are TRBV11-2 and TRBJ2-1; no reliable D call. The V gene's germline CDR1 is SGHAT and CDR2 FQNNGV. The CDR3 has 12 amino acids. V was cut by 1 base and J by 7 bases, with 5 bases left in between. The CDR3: CASSLAQNEQFF. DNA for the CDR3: TGTGCCAGCAGCTTAGCACAGAATGAGCAGTTCTTC.

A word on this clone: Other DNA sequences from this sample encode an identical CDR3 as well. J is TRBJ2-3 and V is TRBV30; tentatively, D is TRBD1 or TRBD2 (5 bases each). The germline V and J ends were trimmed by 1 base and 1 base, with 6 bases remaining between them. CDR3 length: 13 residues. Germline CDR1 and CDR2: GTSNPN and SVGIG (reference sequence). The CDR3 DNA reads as TGTGCCTGGAGTGGAGGGGGCACAGATACGCAGTATTTT. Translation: CAWSGGGTDTQYF.

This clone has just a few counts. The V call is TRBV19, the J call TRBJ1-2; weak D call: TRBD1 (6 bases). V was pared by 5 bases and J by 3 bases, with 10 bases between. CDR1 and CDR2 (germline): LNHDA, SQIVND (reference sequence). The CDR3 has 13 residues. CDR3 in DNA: TGTGCCAGTAGTCCGAGGACAGACTATGGCTACACCTTC. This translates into CASSPRTDYGYTF.

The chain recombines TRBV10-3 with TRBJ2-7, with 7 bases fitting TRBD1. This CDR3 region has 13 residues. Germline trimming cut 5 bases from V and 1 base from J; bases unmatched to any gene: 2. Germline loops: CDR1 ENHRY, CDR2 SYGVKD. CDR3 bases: TGTGCCATCAGTCGACAGGGTTCCTACGAGCAGTACTTC. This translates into CAISRQGSYEQYF.

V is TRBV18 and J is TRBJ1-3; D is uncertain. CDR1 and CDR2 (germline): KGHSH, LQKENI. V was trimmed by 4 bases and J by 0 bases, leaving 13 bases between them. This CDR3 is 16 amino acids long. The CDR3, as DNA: TGTGCCAGCTCACACACGGCCGCACACTCTGGAAACACCATATATTTT. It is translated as CASSHTAAHSGNTIYF.

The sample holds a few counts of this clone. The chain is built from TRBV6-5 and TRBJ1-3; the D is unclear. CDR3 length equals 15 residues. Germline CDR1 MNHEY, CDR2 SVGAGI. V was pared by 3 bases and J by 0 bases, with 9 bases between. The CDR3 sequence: CASSYTPDSGNTIYF. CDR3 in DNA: TGTGCCAGCAGTTATACGCCGGACTCTGGAAACACCATATATTTT.

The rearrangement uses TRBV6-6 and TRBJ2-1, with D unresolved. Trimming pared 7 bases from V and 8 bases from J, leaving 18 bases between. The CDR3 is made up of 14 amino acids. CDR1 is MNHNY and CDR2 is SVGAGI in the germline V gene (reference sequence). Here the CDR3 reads CASTPFRASDEQFF. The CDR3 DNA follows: TGTGCCAGCACCCCGTTTCGGGCGAGCGATGAGCAGTTCTTC.

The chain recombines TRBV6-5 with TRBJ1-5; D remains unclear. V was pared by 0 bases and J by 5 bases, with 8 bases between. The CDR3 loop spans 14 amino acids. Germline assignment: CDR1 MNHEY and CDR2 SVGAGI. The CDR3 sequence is CASSYSETYQPQHF. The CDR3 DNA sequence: TGTGCCAGCAGTTACTCGGAGACTTATCAGCCCCAGCATTTT.

The CDR3 DNA reads as TGTGCCAGCAGCGCCTTTGAGGGAGAGACCCAGTACTTC. It yields the protein CASSAFEGETQYF. The chain links TRBV7-2 to TRBJ2-5; D may be TRBD2 (5 bases). The CDR3 runs 13 residues. Germline assignment: CDR1 SGHTA and CDR2 FQGNSA. V lost 5 bases and J 4 bases, leaving 11 bases between the germline ends.

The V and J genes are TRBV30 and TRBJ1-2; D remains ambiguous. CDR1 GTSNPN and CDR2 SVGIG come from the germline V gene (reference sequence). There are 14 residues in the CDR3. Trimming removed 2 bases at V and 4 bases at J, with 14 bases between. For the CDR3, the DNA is TGTGCCTGGAGTCAGGCAGTCGTAGCCTATGGCTACACCTTC. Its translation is CAWSQAVVAYGYTF.

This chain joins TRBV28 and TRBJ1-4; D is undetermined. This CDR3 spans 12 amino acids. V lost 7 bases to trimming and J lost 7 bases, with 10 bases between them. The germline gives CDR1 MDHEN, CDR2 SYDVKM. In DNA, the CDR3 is TGTGCCAGCACGGGCCGTAGTGAAAAACTGTTTTTT. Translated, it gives CASTGRSEKLFF.

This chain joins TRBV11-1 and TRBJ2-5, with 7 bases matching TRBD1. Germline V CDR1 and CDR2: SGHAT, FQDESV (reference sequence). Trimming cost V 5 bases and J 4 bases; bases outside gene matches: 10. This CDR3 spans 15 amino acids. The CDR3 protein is CASSNPTGSSETQYF. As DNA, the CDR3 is TGTGCCAGCAGCAATCCGACAGGGTCATCAGAGACCCAGTACTTC.

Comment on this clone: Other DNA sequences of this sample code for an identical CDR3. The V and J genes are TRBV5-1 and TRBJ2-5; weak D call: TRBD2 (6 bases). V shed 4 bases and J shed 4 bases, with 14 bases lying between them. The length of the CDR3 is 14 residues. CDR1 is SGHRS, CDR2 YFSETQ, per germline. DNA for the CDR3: TGCGCCAGCAGCACGGGAGTGGGAGGAGAGACCCAGTACTTC. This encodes CASSTGVGGETQYF.

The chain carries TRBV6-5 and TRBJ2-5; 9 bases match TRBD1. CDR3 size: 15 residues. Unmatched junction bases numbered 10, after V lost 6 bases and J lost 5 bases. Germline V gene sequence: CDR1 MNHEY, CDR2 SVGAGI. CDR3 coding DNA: TGTGCCAGCAGACGCCGGGACAGGGACGGGGAGACCCAGTACTTC. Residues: CASRRRDRDGETQYF.

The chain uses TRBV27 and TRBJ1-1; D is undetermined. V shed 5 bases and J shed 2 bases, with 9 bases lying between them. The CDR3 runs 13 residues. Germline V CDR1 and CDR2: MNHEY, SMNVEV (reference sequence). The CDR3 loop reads CASSPSGNTEAFF. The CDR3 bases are TGTGCCAGCAGTCCCTCCGGTAACACTGAAGCTTTCTTT.

As DNA, the CDR3 is TGCGCCAGTCAGCAAAATCCCGGGGCAGGGTACGAGCAGTACTTC. It codes for CASQQNPGAGYEQYF. V is TRBV5-1 and J is TRBJ2-7, with D tentatively TRBD1 or TRBD2 (5 bases each). Deletions cut 8 bases from V and 4 bases from J, with 22 bases between. Germline assignment: CDR1 SGHRS and CDR2 YFSETQ. The CDR3 spans 15 residues.

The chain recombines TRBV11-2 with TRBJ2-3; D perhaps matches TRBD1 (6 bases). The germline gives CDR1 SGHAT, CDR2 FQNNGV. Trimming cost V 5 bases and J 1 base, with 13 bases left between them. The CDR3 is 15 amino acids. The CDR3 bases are TGTGCCAGCAGCATTAGCAGGGGTGGCACAGATACGCAGTATTTT. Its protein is CASSISRGGTDTQYF.